Listed below are T cell receptor beta chains from one sample, sequenced in a study of lymphopenia after photon versus proton radiotherapy. Method: immunoSEQ multiplex PCR; TCRdb's copy keeps in-frame clones and lacks some. The sample records around 70,000 clones, about nine tenths being singletons. Here the sequenced sample was peripheral blood, taken from a patient treated with photon-based radiotherapy. Source of these receptors: a woman in her 70s with pancreatic cancer. CDR3s leave out the opening cysteine and the closing phenylalanine or tryptophan.

>TRBV5-4|TRBJ1-5
TTGDRENQPQH
>TRBV4-3|TRBJ2-1
ASSQDWDSSYNEQF
>TRBV23-1|TRBJ2-1
ASSQGQGGNEQF
>TRBV7-2|TRBJ2-7
ASSPPGGPREQY
>TRBV4-3|TRBJ2-5
ASSQEPTAAQETQY
>TRBV27|TRBJ2-7
ASSFRIGGDSYEQY
>TRBV18|TRBJ1-5
ASSTGDSNQPQH
>TRBV11-1|TRBJ2-3
ASSEYGQGVTDTQY
>TRBV14|TRBJ2-2
ASSHGTGQLRGELF
>TRBV5-5|TRBJ1-1
ASSLGAVNTEAF
>TRBV30|TRBJ2-7
AWSGSGAYEQY
>TRBV19|TRBJ2-5
ASSMASGGPETQY
>TRBV7-9|TRBJ2-1
ASSLGQGQF
>TRBV7-9|TRBJ2-6
ASSLEGETVLT
>TRBV7-9|TRBJ2-7
ASSSAGTAYEQY
>TRBV19|TRBJ2-3
ASSGSGGRTDTQY
>TRBV25-1|TRBJ2-1
ASGTPTVNNEQF
>TRBV4-1|TRBJ1-4
ASSQTITRDRGPGTTNEKLF
>TRBV5-1|TRBJ2-3
ASKVADPWDTQY
>TRBV19|TRBJ1-1
ASSIERKGEAF
>TRBV5-4|TRBJ1-4
ASSPDRVREKLF
>TRBV6-1|TRBJ1-4
ASSEVGTRLF
>TRBV11-2|TRBJ2-1
ASSLGTSGANRF
>TRBV4-1|TRBJ2-3
ASSPQGSTDTQY
>TRBV7-2|TRBJ2-3
ASSLEGEGGPADTQY
>TRBV4-2|TRBJ2-3
ASSQDPGGADTQY
>TRBV19|TRBJ1-5
ASRKGASNQPQH
>TRBV18|TRBJ2-3
ASSPTSTDTQY
>TRBV7-2|TRBJ2-1
ASSLGPPLTSGRDNEQF
>TRBV11-1|TRBJ2-1
ASSYAGTGGTGQF
>TRBV30|TRBJ1-1
AWSAGENTEAF
>TRBV7-2|TRBJ1-3
ASSLAGVAGNTIY
>TRBV27|TRBJ1-2
ASSFLSRGREAYGYT
>TRBV6-6|TRBJ1-1
ASSYPPRGKNTEAF
>TRBV5-5|TRBJ2-1
ASSFSTSASYNEQF
>TRBV6-5|TRBJ2-7
ASRTEGIAGSEQY
>TRBV28|TRBJ2-2
ASRLSGTNTGELF
>TRBV11-3|TRBJ1-1
ASSLGQGANTEAF
>TRBV15|TRBJ1-1
ATSRGGDGGNTEAF
>TRBV7-9|TRBJ2-1
ASSLPGSIYEQF
>TRBV28|TRBJ2-1
ASSLWGDTYNEQF
>TRBV4-3|TRBJ1-1
ASSQERSQGTKAF
>TRBV30|TRBJ1-5
AWSVRDNQPQH
>TRBV19|TRBJ1-4
ASSRTGESEKLF
>TRBV5-1|TRBJ2-1
ASSLFPSGNEQF
>TRBV4-1|TRBJ1-5
ASSQVEGADSNQPQH
>TRBV28|TRBJ1-5
ASSFTMFGNQPQH
>TRBV6-5|TRBJ2-1
ASSYSMRRANEQF
>TRBV7-9|TRBJ2-7
ASSFQGGNYEQY
>TRBV4-2|TRBJ2-7
ASSQDTSGSSYEQY
>TRBV7-9|TRBJ1-2
ASSLDRRAHGYT
>TRBV2|TRBJ2-1
ASSRTGYNEQF
>TRBV29-1|TRBJ2-1
SVGPAGVHNEQF
>TRBV25-1|TRBJ2-1
ASSDSLAGGNEQF
>TRBV27|TRBJ2-1
ASSSLPAGDKHEQF
>TRBV2|TRBJ2-7
AGSRQAYEQY
>TRBV18|TRBJ2-5
ASSLSSGTGVETQY
>TRBV28|TRBJ2-1
ASSLQAGGYNEQF
>TRBV7-2|TRBJ2-7
ASSRTGGPGGYYYEQY
>TRBV7-3|TRBJ2-7
ASSVKRASLSEQY